This is a list of T cell receptor beta chains from one sample in a study of T cell responses to AZD1222 COVID-19 vaccine. The data were produced by immunoSEQ multiplex PCR, yet TCRdb's version contains in-frame clones alone and is incomplete. The table includes 150,000 to 200,000 clones, about 91% detected once. Specimen: peripheral blood, collected on day 0 of AZD1222 vaccination. These receptor sequences come from an adult in good health. Each CDR3 is given with its conserved first and last residue. The D gene is left open where the match is weak. Size is stated for part of the rows, as once, few or many counts, or as a class when the clone is expanded.

J gene | clone size | V gene | D gene | CDR3 DNA | CDR3 protein
TRBJ2-6 | few | TRBV5-6 | TRBD1 | TGTGCCAGCAGCTTGGAGACAGGGGCTGGGGCCAACGTCCTGACTTTC | CASSLETGAGANVLTF
TRBJ2-5 | once | TRBV6-2/TRBV6-3 | TRBD2 | TGTGCCAGCAGTAGAAAGGGACTAGCGGGGCGAGAGACCCAGTACTTC | CASSRKGLAGRETQYF
TRBJ1-2 | NA | TRBV2 | NA | TGTGCCAGCAACCTGGGGGGCGCCGAGTATGGCTACACCTTC | CASNLGGAEYGYTF
TRBJ1-2 | once | TRBV7-8 | TRBD1 | TGTGCCAGCAGCTTAGAGGGGGACAGGCACTATGGCTACACCTTC | CASSLEGDRHYGYTF
TRBJ2-7 | NA | TRBV7-6 | NA | TGTGCCAGCAGCCCCAGGGGCAGTCCTTCCTACGAGCAGTACTTC | CASSPRGSPSYEQYF
TRBJ1-5 | NA | TRBV7-9 | TRBD1 | TGTGCCAGCTCCGGACAGGGTAATCAGCCCCAGCATTTT | CASSGQGNQPQHF
TRBJ2-2 | NA | TRBV5-6 | NA | TGTGCCAGCACCATTTTGGGGAACTCCTGGGGTCCCGGGGAGCTGTTTTTT | CASTILGNSWGPGELFF
TRBJ2-3 | NA | TRBV27 | NA | TGTGCCAGCAGTGGTAGGAATACAGATACGCAGTATTTT | CASSGRNTDTQYF
TRBJ1-1 | NA | TRBV28 | NA | TGTGCCAGCAGTTTTCGGGGTGGTGAAGCTTTCTTT | CASSFRGGEAFF
TRBJ2-7 | NA | TRBV7-8 | NA | TGTGCCAGCAGCTCCCACAGGAACTACGAGCAGTACTTC | CASSSHRNYEQYF
TRBJ1-5 | NA | TRBV12-2 | NA | TGTGCAAGTCGCTTCTCCCCCCCCAGGTGCAATCAGCCCCAGCATTTT | CASRFSPPRCNQPQHF
TRBJ1-5 | NA | TRBV19 | NA | TGTGCCAGTAGTATAGGTACAGGCAGGCAGCCCCAGCATTTT | CASSIGTGRQPQHF
TRBJ2-5 | NA | TRBV6-2/TRBV6-3 | TRBD2 | TGTGCCAGCAGCCCTGAGGTGGAGCGGGGGGGAGTGTGGGAGACCCAGTACTTC | CASSPEVERGGVWETQYF
TRBJ2-7 | NA | TRBV21-1 | NA | TGTGCCAGCAGCAAAAGGGACATCCCCTACGAGCAGTACTTC | CASSKRDIPYEQYF
TRBJ1-6 | NA | TRBV7-6 | TRBD1 | TGTGCCAGCAGCCCCAGCCCCCCGGGACAGGGTTGGTCACCCCTCCACTTT | CASSPSPPGQGWSPLHF
TRBJ2-3 | few | TRBV13 | NA | TGTGCCAACGAGGGGGGCACAGATACGCAGTATTTT | CANEGGTDTQYF
TRBJ1-1 | NA | TRBV19 | NA | TGTGCCAGTAGGGACAGCCCCGGGACTGAAGCTTTCTTT | CASRDSPGTEAFF
TRBJ1-2 | NA | TRBV5-6 | NA | TGTGCCAGCAGCTTGTATAGTTATGGCTACACCTTC | CASSLYSYGYTF
TRBJ2-7 | NA | TRBV9 | TRBD2 | TGTGCCAGCAGCGTAGCTAGTGGTGAGACTAGCGAAGACGAGCAGTACTTC | CASSVASGETSEDEQYF
TRBJ2-1 | NA | TRBV11-2 | NA | TGTGCCAGCAGCGTGCGCCATGAGCAGTTCTTC | CASSVRHEQFF
TRBJ1-3 | once | TRBV10-3 | NA | TGTGCCATCGGGACACACCAACTCTCTGGAAACACCATATATTTT | CAIGTHQLSGNTIYF
TRBJ1-2 | NA | TRBV24-1 | TRBD1 | TGTGCCACCAGTGTTGAAGGGGGCCATGGCTACACCTTC | CATSVEGGHGYTF
TRBJ2-2 | few | TRBV18 | TRBD2 | TGTGCCAGCTCGGCCAGAGACCCGGGACTATCGAACACCGGGGAGCTGTTTTTT | CASSARDPGLSNTGELFF
TRBJ2-4 | NA | TRBV6-6 | NA | TGTGCCAGCAGAGAAACAGGGCCAGCCAAAAACATTCAGTACTTC | CASRETGPAKNIQYF
TRBJ1-6 | NA | TRBV7-3 | NA | TGTGCCAGCAGCTCCCCAGCGGATGGAACCTATAATTCACCCCTCCACTTT | CASSSPADGTYNSPLHF
TRBJ2-2 | NA | TRBV6-5 | TRBD1 | TGTGCCAGCAAGAGACAGGGGGGCGAAACCGGGGAGCTGTTTTTT | CASKRQGGETGELFF
TRBJ2-2 | NA | TRBV4-2 | TRBD1 | TGTGCCAGCAGCCAAGATTTTAACAACAGGGGGATTAGCACCGGGGAGCTGTTTTTT | CASSQDFNNRGISTGELFF
TRBJ1-3 | NA | TRBV9 | NA | TGTGCCAGCAGCCCCCGGGGAGGGAGGGTACTAGGAAACACCATATATTTT | CASSPRGGRVLGNTIYF
TRBJ2-7 | NA | TRBV10-3 | NA | TGTGCCATCAGGGGGTCGAGGGGCAGGGAGATAGTTGAGCAGTACTTC | CAIRGSRGREIVEQYF
TRBJ2-7 | once | TRBV15 | NA | TGTGCCACCAGCAGAGTAGGGGGGCATACCTACGAGCAGTACTTC | CATSRVGGHTYEQYF
TRBJ1-6 | NA | TRBV10-3 | NA | TGTGCCATCAGTGGGGCTGTTAATTCACCCCTCCACTTT | CAISGAVNSPLHF
TRBJ1-1 | NA | TRBV30 | NA | TGTGCCTGGAGTCCCAGTTCGAACACTGAAGCTTTCTTT | CAWSPSSNTEAFF
TRBJ1-1 | NA | TRBV11-3 | NA | TGTGCCAGCAGCCCCGGGTCAGGGACGGCTTTCTTT | CASSPGSGTAFF
TRBJ1-2 | NA | TRBV6-5 | NA | TGTGCCAGCAGGGACAGCGGCGCTAACTATGGCTACACCTTC | CASRDSGANYGYTF
TRBJ2-7 | NA | TRBV4-3 | NA | TGCGCCAGCAGCCCCTGGGACGGGGGCGCGGGCTCCTACGAGCAGTACTTC | CASSPWDGGAGSYEQYF
TRBJ2-7 | NA | TRBV2 | TRBD1 | TGTGCCAGCAAGCGGTCAGGGGGCCATCAGGACGAGCAGTACTTC | CASKRSGGHQDEQYF
TRBJ1-6 | NA | TRBV23-1 | NA | TGCGCCAGCAGCCCTTTGAGATTCTCAGGGGTTAATTCACCCCTCCACTTT | CASSPLRFSGVNSPLHF
TRBJ2-1 | NA | TRBV28 | TRBD2 | TGTGCCAGCAGGGAAACAGCGGGAGGGCCGTACAATGAGCAGTTCTTC | CASRETAGGPYNEQFF
TRBJ2-7 | NA | TRBV5-1 | TRBD1 | TGCGCCAGCAGCCTACACCCGACAGGGGACCCCTACGAGCAGTACTTC | CASSLHPTGDPYEQYF
TRBJ2-5 | NA | TRBV6-2/TRBV6-3 | NA | TGTGCCAGCAGTTATGACGGGGGACTCTACCAAGAGACCCAGTACTTC | CASSYDGGLYQETQYF
TRBJ1-5 | NA | TRBV30 | TRBD1 | TGTGCCTGGAGTGTGGGGACAGGAATGTATCAGCCCCAGCATTTT | CAWSVGTGMYQPQHF
TRBJ1-5 | many | TRBV29-1 | NA | TGCAGCGTTCGTGGGGACAATCAGCCCCAGCATTTT | CSVRGDNQPQHF
TRBJ2-1 | NA | TRBV6-5 | TRBD1 | TGTGCCAGCAACAAAGGACAGGGGGCCTACAATGAGCAGTTCTTC | CASNKGQGAYNEQFF
TRBJ1-1 | once | TRBV9 | NA | TGTGCCAGCAGCCTGACGCAGGAGGGGACTGAAGCTTTCTTT | CASSLTQEGTEAFF
TRBJ2-7 | NA | TRBV7-8 | NA | TGTGCCAGCAGCTTAGCCGGGCGGCAGGACACCTACGAGCAGTACTTC | CASSLAGRQDTYEQYF
TRBJ2-7 | NA | TRBV5-1 | NA | TGCGCCAGCAGCTTGGGAGGCGGAGGTCGAAGCGCCTACGAGCAGTACTTC | CASSLGGGGRSAYEQYF
TRBJ1-1 | NA | TRBV11-1 | NA | TGTGCCAGCAGCTTATTCAGGGGTTCGGAAGCTTTCTTT | CASSLFRGSEAFF
TRBJ1-1 | NA | TRBV28 | NA | TGTGCCAGCAGTTTAATTGGAACAGGCGATGGCAATGGGGCTTTCTTT | CASSLIGTGDGNGAFF
TRBJ2-5 | NA | TRBV4-2 | TRBD2 | TGTGCCAGCAGCCCTGGGGGGGGGAATGGGGAGACCCAGTACTTC | CASSPGGGNGETQYF
TRBJ2-7 | NA | TRBV2 | NA | TGTGCCAGCAGTTGGCAGGGGCACGAGCAGTACTTC | CASSWQGHEQYF
TRBJ2-1 | NA | TRBV3-1/TRBV3-2 | TRBD1 | TGTGCCAGCAGCACCCGACAGGGTAATGAGCAGTTCTTC | CASSTRQGNEQFF
TRBJ2-2 | once | TRBV11-2 | NA | TGTGCCAGCAGGCCAGGCAACACCGGGGAGCTGTTTTTT | CASRPGNTGELFF
TRBJ2-2 | NA | TRBV10-1 | NA | TGCGCCAGCAGTGGTGCGAACACCGGGGAGCTGTTTTTT | CASSGANTGELFF
TRBJ1-3 | NA | TRBV29-1 | NA | TGCAGCGCAGCCAGGGGAACGGGAAACACCATATATTTT | CSAARGTGNTIYF
TRBJ2-7 | NA | TRBV6-5 | TRBD1 | TGTGCCAGCAGTTCCGCAGGGGGCTGGACCTACGAGCAGTACTTC | CASSSAGGWTYEQYF